This TCR beta chain was sequenced for a study of technical replicates of blood from several donors. Libraries were prepared by immunoSEQ multiplex PCR; TCRdb keeps only in-frame clonotypes and omits some of them. The repertoire holds tens of thousands of clones, with 90% as singletons. V shed 6 bases and J 0 bases; nucleotides not matched to a gene: 7. The CDR3 is 15 residues long. CDR1 is LNHDA and CDR2 is SQIVND in the germline V gene (reference sequence). The sequence was collected from a human donor in good health. Some clones in this sample may be carry-over from other donors' samples. The sample consisted of PBMCs. The V gene is TRBV19, the J gene TRBJ1-2, with 7 nucleotides matching TRBD1. CDR3 amino acids: CASRPTGNTNYGYTF. CDR3 DNA: TGTGCCAGTAGACCGACAGGGAATACTAACTATGGCTACACCTTC.